This TCR beta chain was documented in a study of OX40 agonist ivuxolimab in advanced cancers. About the study: Hepatocellular carcinoma, melanoma, renal cell or head and neck cancer was diagnosed in the dose-escalation patients. Partial responses occurred in three patients (one hepatocellular carcinoma, two cutaneous melanoma). Study outcomes and limitations: Relatively little clonal expansion, among the lowest observed, appeared in partial responders at 0.1-3.0 mg/kg.

Notes on this clone: Its cognate antigen is unknown.

Profiling relied on immunoSEQ multiplex PCR, and the TCRdb table lists in-frame clones only, not all of them. The table includes tens of thousands of clones, approximately 88% detected once. This clonotype was obtained from an adult with an advanced solid tumor such as melanoma, head and neck, liver or kidney cancer. This specimen was CD4+ or CD8+ T cells sorted from blood, taken in a trial of the OX40 agonist ivuxolimab.

In DNA form, the CDR3 reads TGTGCCTGGAAGGCCCTCGGTGGGGACCAGTACTTC. Its protein is CAWKALGGDQYF. The chain is built from TRBV30 and TRBJ2-5, with D unclear. CDR1 GTSNPN and CDR2 SVGIG come from the germline V gene (reference sequence). Between the trimmed V and J ends, which lost 4 bases and 10 bases, there was a span of 16 bases. CDR3 size: 12 residues. The full variable domain, rest sourced from reference TRBV30 and TRBJ2-5, is SQTIHQWPATLVQPVGSPLSLECTVEGTSNPNLYWYRQAAGRGLQLLFYSVGIGQISSEVPQNLSASRPQDRQFILSSKKLLLSDSGFYLCAWKALGGDQYFGPGTRLLVL.